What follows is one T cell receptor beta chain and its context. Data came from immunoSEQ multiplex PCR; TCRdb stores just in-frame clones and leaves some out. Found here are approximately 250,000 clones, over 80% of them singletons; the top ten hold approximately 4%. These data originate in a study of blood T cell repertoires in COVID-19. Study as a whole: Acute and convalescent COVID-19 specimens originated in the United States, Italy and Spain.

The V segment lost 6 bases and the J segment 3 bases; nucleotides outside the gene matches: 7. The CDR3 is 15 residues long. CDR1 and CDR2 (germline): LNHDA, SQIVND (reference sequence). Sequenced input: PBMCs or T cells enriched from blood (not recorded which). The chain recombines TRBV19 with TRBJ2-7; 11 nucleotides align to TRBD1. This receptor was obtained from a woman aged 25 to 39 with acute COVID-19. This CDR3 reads CASRPGTGGHYEQYF. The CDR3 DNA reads TGTGCCAGTAGGCCAGGGACAGGGGGTCACTACGAGCAGTACTTC.